This T cell receptor (beta chain) was identified in a study of neurological immune-mediated disorders (dated by TCRdb to the late 2010s). Broadly, across the study: Among the approximately 35 multiple sclerosis patients, about 30 had relapsing-remitting MS and 3 had secondary progressive MS. Longitudinal samples, technical triplicates and paired sorted CD4+ and CD8+ T-cell subsets, alongside PBMC samples, were included among the approximately 98 TCR-beta libraries. Using UMI-based sequencing, the study compared peripheral blood TCR-beta repertoires from patients with HTLV-I-associated myelopathy (HAM/TSP), patients with multiple sclerosis, and healthy controls. The cohort included 60 to 75 subjects: some 14 with HAM/TSP, around 34 with multiple sclerosis, and 20 healthy controls. Here is what the overall study found, with its caveats: No identical CDR3 amino acid sequences were found to be shared among expanded clones across subjects, suggesting that TCR-beta repertoires were private in all groups. In a phylogenetic analysis, the repertoires of 18 out of 34 MS patients fell into a single cluster of related CDR3 sequences, pointing to a possible signature at the repertoire level. TCR clonal expansion was greatest in HAM/TSP patients and smallest in MS patients, who ranked below even healthy controls. The MS cluster showed no association with clinical or MRI features, and the authors stated that larger cohorts are needed.

For unsorted PBMC libraries, 2 million PBMCs were used after storage in RNAlater at -80 degrees C until RNA extraction. Multiple sclerosis patients were enrolled in a US clinical protocol under which disease progression was evaluated by magnetic resonance imaging. PBMCs were separated from peripheral blood using Ficoll-Hypaque density gradient centrifugation and then cryopreserved in liquid nitrogen. To synthesize cDNA, template-switch 5'RACE was performed with a primer carrying a 10-nucleotide random unique molecular identifier so that each TCR transcript was tagged. Over 180 million TCR-beta sequences, covering 15-18 subjects, were produced in each sequencing run. The RNeasy kit was used for extraction of total RNA. TCR-beta VDJ regions were amplified with primers for the TCR constant region and the 5'RACE anchor, using the KAPA Real-time Library Amplification kit. Sample indexes and Illumina adaptors were added in a first PCR, after which library yield was increased in a second PCR. After purification with Ampure beads, the TCR product of roughly 650 bp was size-selected on a 2% E-gel SizeSelection system. Before pooling, library quality was checked on a Bioanalyzer, concentration was measured with Qubit, and libraries were quantified with the Kapa Library Quantification kit. An Illumina HiSeq 2500 was used to sequence the libraries paired-end at 2 x 150 bp. To increase sequence diversity, about 25-30% phiX was spiked into each library pool. In the original analysis: Quality-filtered reads were processed with the UMI-based MiGEC pipeline, which removed over 85% of raw TCR sequences during error correction. VDJ genes were aligned to IMGT germline references, and each clonotype was defined by a unique CDR3 amino acid sequence together with V-J genes. Clonal expansion, Shannon diversity and CDR3 relatedness were evaluated with VDJtools (CalcPairwiseDistances, ClusterSamples), while phylogenetic trees were built in CLCbio workbench. Using coefficient-of-variation modelling across technical triplicates, the study counted a clone as expanded if it had at least 8 unique UMIs. TCRdb ran its own pipeline on the public reads, namely fastp trimming at Q25 and MiXCR clone calling, and kept in-frame beta chains. Each CDR3 protein gets just one entry, which takes the most common genes and DNA from the rows behind it. In this record, the V and J calls reflect TCRdb's handling and not the investigators' own analysis. Counted in this sample were about 33,000 distinct CDR3 sequences; about 1.6% of them appeared once. The ten top clones hold about 10% of the sample.

This clonotype has at least ten counts. Its antigen has not been determined. Per-base qualities were not stored, and no clone one base away is much larger. Sequenced: PBMCs. This clonotype originated in a woman in her 30s with multiple sclerosis.

The DNA reads as follows: TGTGCCAGCAGCTTGAGGGGGTCCCCGGAGACCCAGTACTTC. Translation gives CASSLRGSPETQYF. Rearrangement joined TRBV7-7 to TRBJ2-5; D gene: possibly TRBD1, on 6 matching bases. The junction shows trimming of 3 bases on V and 5 bases on J, plus 13 bases between the germline ends. The CDR3 has 14 amino acids, counting the end cysteine and phenylalanine. CDR3 DNA only is kept here, 42 bases in frame from base 1. For CDR1 and CDR2, the germline V gene (reference sequence) lists SSHAT and FNYEAQ.